The 20 T cell receptor beta chains below all came from one sample that was sequenced in a study of T cells after yellow fever vaccination. MiXCR was run by TCRdb on the 5' RACE reads, yielding one entry per CDR3 protein. The sample records approximately 250,000 distinct CDR3 sequences, approximately 3.5% being singletons. Specimen: PBMCs, collected 15 days after the yellow fever booster vaccination. These receptors all stem from a man younger than 35 who received the YFV17D yellow fever vaccine.

In this sample, this clonotype turned up many times. The chain combines TRBV2 with TRBJ1-2; possibly TRBD1 for D (5 bases). Germline V CDR1 and CDR2: SNHLY, FYNNEI. CDR3 length: 13 residues. Trimming shortened V by 4 bases and J by 1 base, and 7 bases separated the two germline ends. CDR3 nucleotide sequence: TGTGCCAGCAGTGGGGACGGTAACTATGGCTACACCTTC. Protein sequence: CASSGDGNYGYTF.

This clonotype was counted many times. Here the CDR3 DNA reads TGTGCCAGCAGCGATACAGAACTCACAGATACGCAGTATTTT. Its translation is CASSDTELTDTQYF. The rearrangement uses TRBV7-9 and TRBJ2-3; D is unclear. Trimming left V 5 bases short and J 2 bases short, with 11 bases between. The CDR3 covers 14 residues. From germline, CDR1 is SEHNR and CDR2 FQNEAQ (reference sequence).

At least ten counts were recorded for this clonotype. The chain has TRBV7-2 and TRBJ2-2; no firm D call. CDR3 length: 13 amino acids. Germline V CDR1 and CDR2: SGHTA, FQGNSA. V lost 5 bases to trimming and J lost 2 bases, with 6 bases between them. The CDR3 region has the DNA TGTGCCAGCAGCCCAATTAACACCGGGGAGCTGTTTTTT. Translated, it gives CASSPINTGELFF.

This clonotype was observed many times. This rearrangement joins TRBV11-2 to TRBJ2-3; no definite D call. Looked up from germline, CDR1 is SGHAT and CDR2 is FQNNGV. The CDR3 sequence is 13 residues long. V was shortened by 3 bases and J by 4 bases, with 8 bases between the two germline ends. The CDR3 loop is CASSFTNPDTQYF. In DNA, the CDR3 is TGTGCCAGCAGCTTTACGAACCCAGATACGCAGTATTTT.

This clonotype occurred many times. The chain employs TRBV5-4 and TRBJ1-1, with D possibly TRBD1 on 5 matching bases. The CDR3 loop spans 12 amino acids. The germline CDR1 and CDR2 sequences are SGHNT and YYREEE (reference sequence). The V and J ends lost 3 bases and 8 bases respectively, with 11 bases between them. CDR3 sequence: CASSYEAGEAFF. The CDR3 DNA reads TGTGCCAGCAGCTACGAGGCAGGGGAAGCTTTCTTT. Based on the CDR3 plus reference TRBV5-4 and TRBJ1-1, the full variable domain is ETGVTQSPTHLIKTRGQQVTLRCSSQSGHNTVSWYQQALGQGPQFIFQYYREEENGRGNFPPRFSGLQFPNYSSELNVNALELDDSALYLCASSYEAGEAFFGQGTRLTVV.

This clonotype was counted many times. CDR3: CASSFIVGYQETQYF. As DNA, the CDR3 is TGTGCCAGCAGCTTTATAGTGGGCTACCAAGAGACCCAGTACTTC. The genes are TRBV7-2 and TRBJ2-5; no definite D call. The V gene lost 3 bases and the J gene lost 0 bases, with 11 bases spanning the gap. This CDR3 has 15 amino acids. The germline V gene has CDR1 SGHTA and CDR2 FQGNSA.

In its sample, this clonotype was seen a few times. This rearrangement joins TRBV5-1 to TRBJ1-2; 8 bases map to TRBD1. The V gene's germline CDR1 is SGHRS and CDR2 YFSETQ. This CDR3 contains 15 residues. Germline trimming cut 4 bases from V and 3 bases from J; bases unmatched to any gene: 8. The CDR3 nucleotides read TGCGCCAGCAGCCCTCTTATGGGACAGGACTATGGCTACACCTTC. The encoded protein is CASSPLMGQDYGYTF.

This clonotype was recorded at least ten times. This chain links TRBV10-3 with TRBJ2-3; the match to TRBD2 covers 7 bases. CDR1 is ENHRY and CDR2 is SYGVKD in the germline V gene. This CDR3 has 16 amino acids. V dropped 8 bases and J dropped 2; count of bases not matched to a gene: 13. Written as DNA, the CDR3 is TGTGCCATCCGGGGAGGTTCGCGGGGGTTCACAGATACGCAGTATTTT. Translation gives CAIRGGSRGFTDTQYF.

This clonotype has at least ten counts. The chain employs TRBV7-2 and TRBJ2-5; D is ambiguous. Trimming left V 2 bases short and J 7 bases short, with 11 bases between. The germline CDR1 and CDR2 sequences are SGHTA and FQGNSA. CDR3 length equals 13 residues. CDR3 loop: CASSLKHTGTQYF. In nucleotides, the CDR3 is TGTGCCAGCAGCTTAAAGCACACGGGGACCCAGTACTTC.

This chain uses TRBV20-1 with TRBJ2-3; the match to TRBD2 covers 13 bases. J was trimmed by 2 bases and V by 5 bases; bases with no gene match: 7. Germline loops: CDR1 DFQATT, CDR2 SNEGSKA (reference sequence). The CDR3 contains 16 residues. The CDR3 DNA sequence: TGCAGTGCTTCCGGGACTAGCGGGATGATCACAGATACGCAGTATTTT. Residues: CSASGTSGMITDTQYF.

In its sample, this clonotype was seen many times. The chain uses TRBV5-1 and TRBJ2-3, with D unresolved. Germline CDR1 and CDR2: SGHRS and YFSETQ. The CDR3 runs to 15 residues. V dropped 0 bases and J dropped 0 bases, with 8 bases sitting between them. DNA of the CDR3: TGCGCCAGCAGCTTGGATATGTTCAGCACAGATACGCAGTATTTT. The encoded protein is CASSLDMFSTDTQYF.

This clonotype was detected ten times or more. The chain carries TRBV24-1 and TRBJ2-5, with 10 bases matching TRBD1. The V and J ends lost 4 bases and 1 base, in that order; junction bases with no gene match: 8. Germline CDR1 and CDR2: KGHDR and SFDVKD. CDR3 size: 17 residues. The CDR3 loop reads CATSDSPGQGPQETQYF. Here the CDR3 DNA reads TGTGCCACCAGTGACTCACCGGGACAGGGGCCCCAAGAGACCCAGTACTTC.

There are many counts of this clonotype. The chain recombines TRBV5-1 with TRBJ2-1; D is perhaps TRBD1 (6 bases). Trimming cost V 3 bases and J 8 bases, with 12 bases left between them. This CDR3 region has 13 residues. Looked up from germline, CDR1 is SGHRS and CDR2 is YFSETQ. CDR3 sequence reads: CASSSQGLYEQFF. The DNA of the CDR3 is TGCGCCAGCAGCTCCCAGGGGTTGTATGAGCAGTTCTTC.

There are many counts of this clonotype. This chain connects TRBV5-4 to TRBJ2-7, with D perhaps assigned TRBD1 or TRBD2 (5 bases each). CDR1 is SGHNT and CDR2 is YYREEE in the germline V gene (reference sequence). The germline V and J ends were trimmed by 4 bases and 6 bases, with 11 bases remaining between them. The CDR3 spans 12 residues. The CDR3 loop reads CASSRDRGEQYF. CDR3 coding DNA: TGTGCCAGCAGCCGGGACCGAGGCGAGCAGTACTTC.

The sample holds many counts of this clonotype. The chain carries TRBV5-1 and TRBJ2-4; 9 nucleotides align to TRBD1. The germline gives CDR1 SGHRS, CDR2 YFSETQ. The ends lost 0 bases at V and 2 bases at J; junction bases unmatched: 15. This CDR3 is built from 20 residues. The CDR3 loop is CASSLGISSGTGLSKNIQYF. CDR3 DNA: TGCGCCAGCAGCTTGGGAATATCATCCGGGACAGGGCTTTCCAAAAACATTCAGTACTTC.

This clonotype has a count of ten or more. V usage is TRBV30 and J usage is TRBJ2-7; 7 nucleotides align to TRBD2. Germline V gene data show CDR1 as GTSNPN and CDR2 as SVGIG (reference sequence). V lost 5 bases and J lost 4; bases outside the gene matches: 14. This CDR3 region has 15 residues. The CDR3 sequence: CAWGTRDYSEYEQYF. The CDR3 DNA sequence: TGTGCCTGGGGAACCAGGGACTACTCTGAATACGAGCAGTACTTC.

This clonotype was seen many times. The chain couples TRBV7-2 to TRBJ1-6, with D possibly being TRBD1 (5 bases). V lost 1 base and J lost 10, with 14 bases in between. Germline CDR1 is SGHTA and CDR2 is FQGNSA. This CDR3 spans 15 amino acids. CDR3 amino acids: CASSLEAGIISPLHF. The CDR3 coding sequence is TGTGCCAGCAGCTTAGAGGCAGGGATAATATCACCCCTCCACTTT. The variable domain in full, completed from reference TRBV7-2 and TRBJ1-6, reads GAGVSQSPSNKVTEKGKDVELRCDPISGHTALYWYRQSLGQGLEFLIYFQGNSAPDKSGLPSDRFSAERTGGSVSTLTIQRTQQEDSAVYLCASSLEAGIISPLHFGNGTRLTVT.

CDR3 protein: CASSWVPSAAYNEQFF. The CDR3 bases are TGTGCCAGCAGTTGGGTCCCCTCGGCTGCCTACAATGAGCAGTTCTTC. The rearrangement links TRBV6-5 to TRBJ2-1, with D unclear. The CDR3 totals 16 residues. Per the germline V gene, CDR1 is MNHEY and CDR2 is SVGAGI. Trimming shortened V by 4 bases and J by 2 bases, and 15 bases separated the two germline ends.

Ten or more counts support this clonotype. The gene calls are TRBV4-2 and TRBJ2-7; D is uncertain. Germline V gene data show CDR1 as LGHNA and CDR2 as YNFKEQ. The CDR3 is 14 amino acids. The ends were cut back, 0 bases at V and 2 bases at J, with 8 bases in the middle. CDR3 residues: CASSQDDQTYEQYF. CDR3 sequence (DNA): TGTGCCAGCAGCCAAGATGACCAAACCTACGAGCAGTACTTC.

This clonotype was observed at least ten times. The chain couples TRBV5-1 to TRBJ2-6; D gene uncertain. The germline V gene has CDR1 SGHRS and CDR2 YFSETQ. This CDR3 contains 15 residues. The V end lost 5 bases, the J end lost 0 bases, and 9 bases lay between the germline ends. DNA for the CDR3: TGCGCCAGCAGAACGGGTGTCTCTGGGGCCAACGTCCTGACTTTC. Protein product: CASRTGVSGANVLTF.